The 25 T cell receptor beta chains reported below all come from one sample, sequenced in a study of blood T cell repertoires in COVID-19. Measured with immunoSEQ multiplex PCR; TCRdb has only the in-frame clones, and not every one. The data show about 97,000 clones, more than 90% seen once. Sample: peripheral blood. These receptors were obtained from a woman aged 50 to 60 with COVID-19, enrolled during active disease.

CDR3 sequence (DNA): TGTGCCAGCGGCGGGACTAGCGGGGGGAAGGCCCAGTACTTC. Translation: CASGGTSGGKAQYF. This chain joins TRBV6-5 and TRBJ2-5; 15 bases agree with TRBD2. V shed 8 bases and J 9 bases; nucleotides not matched to a gene: 7. Germline V CDR1 and CDR2: MNHEY, SVGAGI. The CDR3 totals 14 residues.

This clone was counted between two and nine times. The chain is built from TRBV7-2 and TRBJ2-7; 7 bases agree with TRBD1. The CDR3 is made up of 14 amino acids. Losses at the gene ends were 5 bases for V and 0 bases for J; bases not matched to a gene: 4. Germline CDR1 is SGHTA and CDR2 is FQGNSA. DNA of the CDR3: TGTGCCAGCAGCCGGACAGGTCTCTCCTACGAGCAGTACTTC. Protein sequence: CASSRTGLSYEQYF.

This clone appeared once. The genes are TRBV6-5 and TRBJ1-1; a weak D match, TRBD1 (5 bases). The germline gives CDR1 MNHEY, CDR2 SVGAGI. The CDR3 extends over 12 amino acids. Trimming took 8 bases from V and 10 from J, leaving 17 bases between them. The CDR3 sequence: CASALLWQGAFF. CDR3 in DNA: TGTGCCAGCGCCCTTCTTTGGCAGGGAGCTTTCTTT.

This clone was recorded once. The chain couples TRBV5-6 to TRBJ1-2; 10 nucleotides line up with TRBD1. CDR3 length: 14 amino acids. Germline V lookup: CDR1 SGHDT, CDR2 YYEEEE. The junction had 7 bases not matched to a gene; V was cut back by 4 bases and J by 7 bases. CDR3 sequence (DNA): TGTGCCAGCAGCACCCGACAGGGGGCGGTTGGCTACACCTTC. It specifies CASSTRQGAVGYTF.

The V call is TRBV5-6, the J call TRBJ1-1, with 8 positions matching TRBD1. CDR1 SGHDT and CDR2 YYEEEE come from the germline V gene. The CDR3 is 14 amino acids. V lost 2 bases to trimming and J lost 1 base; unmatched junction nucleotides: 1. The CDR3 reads CASSFGTGNTEAFF. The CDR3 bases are TGTGCCAGCAGCTTCGGGACAGGGAACACTGAAGCTTTCTTT.

The CDR3 sequence: CASRQDTGTYEQYF. The DNA of the CDR3 is TGTGCCAGCAGACAGGATACAGGCACCTACGAGCAGTACTTC. The chain has TRBV2 and TRBJ2-7; D might be TRBD1 (5 bases). CDR3 length equals 14 residues. The germline V gene encodes CDR1 SNHLY and CDR2 FYNNEI. The V gene lost 6 bases and the J gene lost 2 bases, with 14 bases spanning the gap.

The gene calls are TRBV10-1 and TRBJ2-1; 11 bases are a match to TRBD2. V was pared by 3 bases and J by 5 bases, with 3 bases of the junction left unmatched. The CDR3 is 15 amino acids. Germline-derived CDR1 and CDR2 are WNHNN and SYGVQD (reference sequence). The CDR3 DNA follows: TGCGCCAGCAGTGAAGGGACTAGCGGTAACAATGAGCAGTTCTTC. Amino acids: CASSEGTSGNNEQFF.

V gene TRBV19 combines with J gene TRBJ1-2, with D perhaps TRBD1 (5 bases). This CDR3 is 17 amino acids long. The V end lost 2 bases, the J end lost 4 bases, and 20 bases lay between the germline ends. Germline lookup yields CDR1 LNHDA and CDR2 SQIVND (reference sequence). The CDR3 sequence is CASSIRMRQPPIYGYTF. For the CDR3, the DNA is TGTGCCAGTAGTATAAGGATGAGACAGCCGCCAATCTATGGCTACACCTTC. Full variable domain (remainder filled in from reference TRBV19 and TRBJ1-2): DGGITQSPKYLFRKEGQNVTLSCEQNLNHDAMYWYRQDPGQGLRLIYYSQIVNDFQKGDIAEGYSVSREKKESFPLTVTSAQKNPTAFYLCASSIRMRQPPIYGYTFGSGTRLTVV.

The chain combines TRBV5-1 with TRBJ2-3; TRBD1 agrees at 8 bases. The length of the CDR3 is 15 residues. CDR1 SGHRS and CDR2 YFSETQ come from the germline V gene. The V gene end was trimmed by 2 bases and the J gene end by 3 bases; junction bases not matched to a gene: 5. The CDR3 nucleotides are TGCGCCAGCAGCTTCGCGACAGGGGCGACAGATACGCAGTATTTT. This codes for CASSFATGATDTQYF.

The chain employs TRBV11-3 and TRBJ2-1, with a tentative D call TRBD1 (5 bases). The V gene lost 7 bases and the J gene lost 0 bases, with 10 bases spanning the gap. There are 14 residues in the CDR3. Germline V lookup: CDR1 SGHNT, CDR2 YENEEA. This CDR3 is CASKLRASYNEQFF. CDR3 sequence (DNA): TGTGCCAGCAAACTCAGGGCCTCCTACAATGAGCAGTTCTTC.

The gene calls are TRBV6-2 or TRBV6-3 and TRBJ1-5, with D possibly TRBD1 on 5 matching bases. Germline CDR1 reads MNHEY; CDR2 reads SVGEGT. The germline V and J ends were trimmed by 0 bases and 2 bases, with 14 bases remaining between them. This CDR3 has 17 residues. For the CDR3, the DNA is TGTGCCAGCAGTTACTCATCGCGGGGGTTTGGCAATCAGCCCCAGCATTTT. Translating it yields CASSYSSRGFGNQPQHF.

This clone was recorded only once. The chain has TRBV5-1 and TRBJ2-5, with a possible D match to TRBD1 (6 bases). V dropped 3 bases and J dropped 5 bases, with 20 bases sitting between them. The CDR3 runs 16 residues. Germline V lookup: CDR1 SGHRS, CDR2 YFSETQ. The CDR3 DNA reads TGCGCCAGCAGCTCCGCAGGGGATCGGGGAAAGGAGACCCAGTACTTC. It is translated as CASSSAGDRGKETQYF.

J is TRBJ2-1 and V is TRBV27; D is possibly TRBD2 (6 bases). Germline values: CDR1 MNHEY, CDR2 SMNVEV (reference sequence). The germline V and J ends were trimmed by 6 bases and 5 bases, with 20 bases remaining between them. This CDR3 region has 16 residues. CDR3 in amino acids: CASRPGLDLYDNEQFF. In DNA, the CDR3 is TGTGCCAGCAGACCGGGACTCGACCTTTACGACAATGAGCAGTTCTTC.

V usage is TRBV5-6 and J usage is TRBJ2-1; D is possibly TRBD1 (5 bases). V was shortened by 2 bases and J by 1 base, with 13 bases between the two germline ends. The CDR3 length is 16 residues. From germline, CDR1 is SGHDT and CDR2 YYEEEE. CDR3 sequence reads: CASSFRQTWSYNEQFF. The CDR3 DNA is TGTGCCAGCAGCTTTCGACAGACATGGTCCTACAATGAGCAGTTCTTC.

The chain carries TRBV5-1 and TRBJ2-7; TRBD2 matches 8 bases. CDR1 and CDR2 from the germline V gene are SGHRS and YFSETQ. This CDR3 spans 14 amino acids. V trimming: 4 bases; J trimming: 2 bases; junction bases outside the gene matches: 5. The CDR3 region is CASSVTSGPYEQYF. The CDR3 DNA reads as TGCGCCAGCAGCGTAACTAGCGGCCCCTACGAGCAGTACTTC.

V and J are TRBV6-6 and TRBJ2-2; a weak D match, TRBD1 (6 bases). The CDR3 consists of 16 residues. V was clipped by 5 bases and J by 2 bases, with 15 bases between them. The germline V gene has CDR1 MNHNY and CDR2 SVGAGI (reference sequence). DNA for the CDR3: TGTGCCAGCAGTACCAAGACAGGAGACAACACCGGGGAGCTGTTTTTT. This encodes CASSTKTGDNTGELFF.

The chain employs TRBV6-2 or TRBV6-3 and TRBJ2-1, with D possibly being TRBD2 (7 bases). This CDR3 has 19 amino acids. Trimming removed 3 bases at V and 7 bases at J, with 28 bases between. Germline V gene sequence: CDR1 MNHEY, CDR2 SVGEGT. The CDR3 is CASSYTRIWGRGPGNEQFF. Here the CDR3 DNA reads TGTGCCAGCAGTTATACCCGCATCTGGGGGCGGGGGCCCGGAAATGAGCAGTTCTTC.

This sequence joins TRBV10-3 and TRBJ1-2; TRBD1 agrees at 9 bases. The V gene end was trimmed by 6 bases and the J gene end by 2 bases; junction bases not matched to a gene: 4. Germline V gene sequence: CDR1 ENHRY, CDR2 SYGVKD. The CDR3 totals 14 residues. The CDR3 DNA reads TGTGCCATCAGAGCCGGGACAGGGAACTATGGCTACACCTTC. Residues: CAIRAGTGNYGYTF.

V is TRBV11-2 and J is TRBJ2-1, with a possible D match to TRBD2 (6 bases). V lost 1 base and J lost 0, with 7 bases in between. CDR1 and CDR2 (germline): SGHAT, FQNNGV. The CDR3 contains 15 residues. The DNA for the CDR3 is TGTGCCAGCAGCTTAGGGACTACCTCCTACAATGAGCAGTTCTTC. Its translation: CASSLGTTSYNEQFF.

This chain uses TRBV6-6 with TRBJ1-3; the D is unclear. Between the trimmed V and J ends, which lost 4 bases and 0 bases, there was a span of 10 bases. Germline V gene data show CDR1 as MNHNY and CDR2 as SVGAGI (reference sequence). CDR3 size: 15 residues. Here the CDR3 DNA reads TGTGCCAGCAGTTTCAAACACAGCTCTGGAAACACCATATATTTT. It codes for CASSFKHSSGNTIYF.

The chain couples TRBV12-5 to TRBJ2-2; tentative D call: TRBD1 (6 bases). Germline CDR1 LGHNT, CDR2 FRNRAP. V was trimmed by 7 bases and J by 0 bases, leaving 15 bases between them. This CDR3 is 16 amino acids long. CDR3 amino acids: CASVTTGFANTGELFF. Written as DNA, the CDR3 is TGTGCTAGTGTCACGACAGGATTTGCGAACACCGGGGAGCTGTTTTTT.

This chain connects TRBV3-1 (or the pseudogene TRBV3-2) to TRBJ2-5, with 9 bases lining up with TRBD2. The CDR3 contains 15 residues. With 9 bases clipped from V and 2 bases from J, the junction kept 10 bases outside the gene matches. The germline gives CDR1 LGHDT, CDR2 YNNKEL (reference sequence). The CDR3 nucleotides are TGTGCCAGTCAAAGTTGGCGGGGGGGACAAGAGACCCAGTACTTC. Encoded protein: CASQSWRGGQETQYF.

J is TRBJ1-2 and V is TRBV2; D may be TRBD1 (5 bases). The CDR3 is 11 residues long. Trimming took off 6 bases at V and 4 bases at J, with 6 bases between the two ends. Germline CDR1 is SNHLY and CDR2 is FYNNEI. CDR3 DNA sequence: TGTGCCAGCAGGGGGCCCTATGGCTACACCTTC. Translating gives CASRGPYGYTF.

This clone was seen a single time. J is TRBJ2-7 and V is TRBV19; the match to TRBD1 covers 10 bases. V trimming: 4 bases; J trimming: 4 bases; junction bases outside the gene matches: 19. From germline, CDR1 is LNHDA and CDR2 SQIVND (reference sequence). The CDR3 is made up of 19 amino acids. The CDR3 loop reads CASSTSGLKGQGRLYEQYF. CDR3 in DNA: TGTGCCAGTAGTACCTCGGGTTTAAAGGGACAGGGGAGATTATACGAGCAGTACTTC.

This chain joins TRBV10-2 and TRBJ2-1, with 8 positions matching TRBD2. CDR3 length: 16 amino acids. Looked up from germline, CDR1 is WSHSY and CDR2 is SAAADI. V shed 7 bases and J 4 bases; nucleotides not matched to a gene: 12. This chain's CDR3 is CASKPSGGPWYNEQFF. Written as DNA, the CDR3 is TGCGCCAGCAAACCCTCGGGGGGGCCATGGTACAATGAGCAGTTCTTC.